A single sample gave rise to the 32 T cell receptor beta chains below, sequenced in a study of neoadjuvant anti-PD-1 for oral cavity cancer. TCRdb's copy holds only in-frame clones and misses some; the assay was immunoSEQ multiplex PCR. This sample yields around 1,300 clones, of which 53% are seen a single time; 15% to 20% belongs to the top ten. The time point: after neoadjuvant nivolumab, at surgical resection. The sample consisted of tumor tissue, taken after nivolumab (anti-PD-1) treatment. These receptors came from a person aged 35 to 85 with oral cavity squamous cell carcinoma.

CDR3 in amino acids: CASSEASGSTGELFF. Here the CDR3 DNA reads TGTGCCAGCAGTGAAGCTTCGGGGTCCACCGGGGAGCTGTTTTTT. The J gene is TRBJ2-2, the V gene TRBV2; possibly TRBD2 for D (5 bases). The CDR3 contains 15 residues. CDR1 and CDR2 from the germline V gene are SNHLY and FYNNEI. Trimming shortened V by 0 bases and J by 4 bases, and 9 bases separated the two germline ends.

The rearrangement links TRBV4-3 to TRBJ2-6; D call uncertain. The V gene's germline CDR1 is LGHNA and CDR2 YSLEER. The ends were cut back, 4 bases at V and 2 bases at J, with 9 bases in the middle. This CDR3 has 15 amino acids. The CDR3 nucleotides are TGCGCCAGCAGCCTCCAGACCACTGGGGCCAACGTCCTGACTTTC. Protein: CASSLQTTGANVLTF.

The V gene is TRBV2, the J gene TRBJ2-7; 7 nucleotides align to TRBD2. V lost 6 bases, J lost 7 bases, and 3 bases stayed unmatched. The CDR3 contains 11 residues. Germline loops: CDR1 SNHLY, CDR2 FYNNEI. CDR3 DNA: TGTGCCAGCAGAAAGGGAGGGGAGCAGTACTTC. It yields the protein CASRKGGEQYF.

The chain carries TRBV6-1 and TRBJ1-4, with D possibly TRBD1 on 5 matching bases. CDR1 is MNHNS, CDR2 SASEGT, per germline. The CDR3 runs to 14 residues. Trimming cost V 3 bases and J 4 bases, with 9 bases left between them. As DNA, the CDR3 is TGTGCCAGCAGTGACGCAGGGCGTAATGAAAAACTGTTTTTT. This sequence encodes CASSDAGRNEKLFF.

This clone turned up a few times. Here the CDR3 reads CASSQERQGLAEKLFF. In DNA form, the CDR3 reads TGTGCCAGCAGCCAAGAGAGACAGGGCTTGGCTGAAAAACTGTTTTTT. V and J are TRBV4-2 and TRBJ1-4, with 7 bases matching TRBD1. The CDR3 consists of 16 residues. Trimming cost V 0 bases and J 7 bases; bases outside gene matches: 8. Germline CDR1 LGHNA, CDR2 YNFKEQ.

This chain connects TRBV6-5 to TRBJ2-1, with unresolved D. V gave up 5 bases and J gave up 6 bases, with 8 bases separating them. This CDR3 contains 12 residues. Germline CDR1 reads MNHEY; CDR2 reads SVGAGI. Here the CDR3 reads CASSPRTNEQFF. In DNA, the CDR3 is TGTGCCAGCAGTCCCCGGACCAATGAGCAGTTCTTC.

This clone has only one observation. This chain connects TRBV4-1 to TRBJ1-2; TRBD1 agrees at 7 bases. The CDR3 loop spans 15 amino acids. With 4 bases clipped from V and 6 bases from J, the junction kept 11 bases outside the gene matches. Per the germline V gene, CDR1 is MGHRA and CDR2 is YSYEKL. CDR3 loop: CASSLQQGGRDGYTF. The CDR3 DNA is TGCGCCAGCAGCCTTCAGCAAGGGGGCCGGGATGGCTACACCTTC.

V and J are TRBV19 and TRBJ1-2; D not certain. Germline lookup yields CDR1 LNHDA and CDR2 SQIVND (reference sequence). The V and J ends lost 9 bases and 2 bases respectively, with 7 bases between them. The CDR3 runs to 11 residues. The CDR3 DNA sequence: TGTGCCAGCGCCAGGAACTATGGCTACACCTTC. It encodes CASARNYGYTF.

V is TRBV11-1 and J is TRBJ1-4; D unresolved. The V and J ends lost 3 bases and 0 bases respectively, with 8 bases between them. Germline CDR1 and CDR2: SGHAT and FQDESV (reference sequence). The CDR3 sequence is 15 residues long. For the CDR3, the DNA is TGTGCCAGCAGCTTCCCCTCAACAACTAATGAAAAACTGTTTTTT. This sequence encodes CASSFPSTTNEKLFF.

The gene calls are TRBV9 and TRBJ1-3; D is undetermined. Germline loops: CDR1 SGDLS, CDR2 YYNGEE. This CDR3 contains 12 residues. Trimming took 4 bases from V and 3 from J, leaving 5 bases between them. The CDR3 protein is CASSLNGNTIYF. In DNA, the CDR3 is TGTGCCAGCAGCTTAAATGGAAACACCATATATTTT.

This sequence joins TRBV6-1 and TRBJ2-4; 9 bases are a match to TRBD1. Germline V CDR1 and CDR2: MNHNS, SASEGT. V dropped 2 bases and J dropped 0; count of bases not matched to a gene: 8. The length of the CDR3 is 18 residues. CDR3 in amino acids: CASSERDRVLLAKNIQYF. CDR3 DNA sequence: TGTGCCAGCAGTGAACGGGACAGGGTACTACTAGCCAAAAACATTCAGTACTTC.

Here the CDR3 reads CASSQDGGQGETQYF. CDR3 sequence (DNA): TGTGCCAGCAGCCAAGACGGGGGACAGGGCGAGACCCAGTACTTC. This chain links TRBV4-2 with TRBJ2-5; 9 bases fit TRBD1. V trimming: 0 bases; J trimming: 5 bases; junction bases outside the gene matches: 4. Germline loops: CDR1 LGHNA, CDR2 YNFKEQ. The CDR3 covers 15 residues.

This chain connects TRBV9 to TRBJ2-3; the match to TRBD2 covers 7 bases. Germline CDR1 reads SGDLS; CDR2 reads YYNGEE. Unmatched junction bases numbered 4, after V lost 0 bases and J lost 0 bases. CDR3 size: 16 residues. In DNA form, the CDR3 reads TGTGCCAGCAGCGTAGCAGCGGGGACGAGCACAGATACGCAGTATTTT. Amino acids: CASSVAAGTSTDTQYF.

This clone was counted a few times. The V gene is TRBV15, the J gene TRBJ1-3; weak D call: TRBD1 (6 bases). V was clipped by 3 bases and J by 4 bases, with 13 bases between them. The CDR3 has 15 amino acids. Germline V gene data show CDR1 as LNHNV and CDR2 as YYDKDF (reference sequence). CDR3 DNA sequence: TGTGCCACCAGCAGGAACAGGGTAGCAGGAAACACCATATATTTT. It encodes CATSRNRVAGNTIYF.

This clone was recorded a few times. V usage is TRBV29-1 and J usage is TRBJ2-7, with 9 bases fitting TRBD2. After removal of 4 bases from V and 5 bases from J, the junction contained 6 bases not matched to a gene. Germline values: CDR1 SQVTM, CDR2 ANQGSEA. The CDR3 is 13 amino acids. CDR3 loop: CSVAGGRDDEQYF. CDR3 sequence (DNA): TGCAGCGTTGCTGGCGGGAGGGACGACGAGCAGTACTTC.

The CDR3 DNA is TGTGCCAGCAGTGAAAATCGGGATACGCAGTATTTT. Its protein is CASSENRDTQYF. The chain has TRBV6-1 and TRBJ2-3, with D uncertain. CDR3 size: 12 residues. V gave up 2 bases and J gave up 6 bases, with 6 bases separating them. CDR1 is MNHNS and CDR2 is SASEGT in the germline V gene.

This chain connects TRBV5-1 to TRBJ2-7; 7 bases are a match to TRBD1. V lost 1 base to trimming and J lost 3 bases; unmatched junction nucleotides: 4. The CDR3 runs 14 residues. Germline CDR1 reads SGHRS; CDR2 reads YFSETQ. CDR3 DNA: TGCGCCAGCAGCTTGACAGGGGCGGACTACGAGCAGTACTTC. The encoded protein is CASSLTGADYEQYF.

This clone was detected a few times. The chain has TRBV6-5 and TRBJ1-3; TRBD1 is a possible D gene (5 bases). Trimming removed 6 bases at V and 7 bases at J, with 19 bases between. The CDR3 is made up of 15 amino acids. Germline loops: CDR1 MNHEY, CDR2 SVGAGI. CDR3 region: CASRPLAREWNTIYF. CDR3 bases: TGTGCCAGCAGACCCTTAGCCAGGGAGTGGAACACCATATATTTT.

This clone was observed a few times. The chain couples TRBV5-1 to TRBJ2-3, with 7 bases fitting TRBD2. This CDR3 region has 14 residues. V was pared by 0 bases and J by 7 bases, with 5 bases of the junction left unmatched. Per germline, CDR1 SGHRS and CDR2 YFSETQ. The CDR3 nucleotides are TGCGCCAGCAGCTTGGATACTAGCGCAAATACGCAGTATTTT. The encoded protein is CASSLDTSANTQYF.

Concerning this clone itself: The germline gene is not matched at one end of the junction; a read error may be the cause. This sequence joins TRBV5-5 and TRBJ2-4; TRBD2 is a possible D gene (6 bases). Germline V gene sequence: CDR1 SGHKS, CDR2 YYEKEE (reference sequence). The CDR3 covers 15 residues. The CDR3 is CASTLAGWVGTLQYF. The CDR3 coding sequence is TGTGCCAGCACCTTGGCCGGATGGGTAGGGACTTTGCAGTACTTC.

This clone counts as large. The gene calls are TRBV19 and TRBJ2-7, with 8 bases matching TRBD2. The CDR3 sequence is 15 residues long. Germline V CDR1 and CDR2: LNHDA, SQIVND (reference sequence). The junction had 6 bases not matched to a gene; V was cut back by 3 bases and J by 2 bases. The CDR3 bases are TGTGCCAGTAGTATCGGTGAGCGGGAGACCTACGAGCAGTACTTC. Its protein product is CASSIGERETYEQYF.

The V call is TRBV15, the J call TRBJ2-6; 7 bases are shared with TRBD1. The CDR3 is 18 amino acids. The ends lost 1 base at V and 2 bases at J; junction bases unmatched: 8. Germline assignment: CDR1 LNHNV and CDR2 YYDKDF (reference sequence). The DNA for the CDR3 is TGTGCCACCAGCAGAGCCGACAGGGTCTCCCCTGGGGCCAACGTCCTGACTTTC. Amino acids: CATSRADRVSPGANVLTF.

Only a few counts were recorded for this clone. The rearrangement uses TRBV20-1 and TRBJ2-7, with D uncertain. The CDR3 has 11 amino acids. Trimming removed 0 bases at V and 5 bases at J, with 5 bases between. The germline V gene encodes CDR1 DFQATT and CDR2 SNEGSKA (reference sequence). The CDR3 DNA is TGCAGTGCTAGAGATCTGCACGAGCAGTACTTC. It translates to CSARDLHEQYF.

The rearrangement links TRBV2 to TRBJ2-1, with D perhaps matching TRBD1 (5 bases). V was trimmed by 8 bases and J by 9 bases, leaving 11 bases between them. The CDR3 spans 11 residues. Germline lookup yields CDR1 SNHLY and CDR2 FYNNEI. CDR3 loop: CASGGAGEQFF. The CDR3 DNA sequence: TGTGCCAGCGGTGGGGCAGGTGAGCAGTTCTTC.

This sequence joins TRBV20-1 and TRBJ2-3, with D hard to call. Germline V lookup: CDR1 DFQATT, CDR2 SNEGSKA (reference sequence). V lost 5 bases, J lost 4 bases, and 4 bases lay in between. CDR3 length equals 10 residues. CDR3 residues: CSAGADTQYF. The CDR3 DNA reads TGCAGTGCTGGGGCAGATACGCAGTATTTT.

DNA for the CDR3: TGCGCCAGCAGCTTGGGCGTGACGGCTGAAGCTTTCTTT. Translation gives CASSLGVTAEAFF. The V and J genes are TRBV5-1 and TRBJ1-1, with D hard to call. CDR1 and CDR2 (germline): SGHRS, YFSETQ. The CDR3 is 13 amino acids. Between the trimmed V and J ends, which lost 0 bases and 6 bases, there was a span of 9 bases.

The CDR3: CASSQGPGLAGGEQYF. CDR3 coding DNA: TGTGCCAGCAGCCAAGGTCCGGGACTAGCGGGAGGCGAGCAGTACTTC. The rearrangement joins TRBV9 to TRBJ2-7; 15 nucleotides agree with TRBD2. The junction had 8 bases not matched to a gene; V was cut back by 4 bases and J by 6 bases. The germline V gene has CDR1 SGDLS and CDR2 YYNGEE. The CDR3 runs to 16 residues.

This clone was picked up one time. The rearrangement joins TRBV7-2 to TRBJ2-2, with D unclear. The CDR3 runs to 12 residues. V lost 5 bases, J lost 7 bases, and 8 bases lay in between. Germline V CDR1 and CDR2: SGHTA, FQGNSA. The CDR3 coding sequence is TGTGCCAGCAGCCTAAGGGTCGGGGAGCTGTTTTTT. It translates to CASSLRVGELFF. Combining the CDR3 with reference TRBV7-2 and TRBJ2-2 gives the whole variable domain GAGVSQSPSNKVTEKGKDVELRCDPISGHTALYWYRQSLGQGLEFLIYFQGNSAPDKSGLPSDRFSAERTGGSVSTLTIQRTQQEDSAVYLCASSLRVGELFFGEGSRLTVL.

The chain recombines TRBV11-3 with TRBJ2-3; 7 bases are shared with TRBD1. The CDR3 totals 16 residues. Germline-derived CDR1 and CDR2 are SGHNT and YENEEA. J lost 2 bases, V lost 4 bases, and 9 bases had no gene match. DNA of the CDR3: TGTGCCAGCAGCTCCGCCCGACAGGGACCCACAGATACGCAGTATTTT. Its translation is CASSSARQGPTDTQYF.

A few counts support this clone. The V and J genes are TRBV29-1 and TRBJ2-7; the D gene is possibly TRBD2 (6 bases). The germline gives CDR1 SQVTM, CDR2 ANQGSEA. Deletions cut 0 bases from V and 4 bases from J, with 10 bases between. This CDR3 has 13 amino acids. CDR3 nucleotide sequence: TGCAGCGTTGAAGATCGAGGAGGGTACGAGCAGTACTTC. Protein sequence: CSVEDRGGYEQYF.

This clone showed up just once. The V and J genes are TRBV6-5 and TRBJ1-4; D remains ambiguous. V lost 8 bases and J lost 2, with 12 bases in between. CDR1 MNHEY and CDR2 SVGAGI come from the germline V gene. The CDR3 has 14 amino acids. The CDR3 loop is CASGVSQTNEKLFF. The DNA for the CDR3 is TGTGCCAGCGGAGTATCTCAGACTAATGAAAAACTGTTTTTT.

As DNA, the CDR3 is TGCGCCAGCACCCAGGACAGCGTCTCTGGAAACACCATATATTTT. It translates to CASTQDSVSGNTIYF. The J gene is TRBJ1-3, the V gene TRBV5-1, with TRBD1 as a possible D gene (6 bases). Trimming shortened V by 6 bases and J by 0 bases, and 13 bases separated the two germline ends. CDR1 is SGHRS, CDR2 YFSETQ, per germline. The CDR3 totals 15 residues.